These 9 T cell receptor beta chains originate from one sample sequenced in a study of T cell responses to AZD1222 COVID-19 vaccine. Only in-frame clones appear in the TCRdb table, and some are missing; sequencing was by immunoSEQ multiplex PCR. In the table there are around 80,000 clones, less than 95% of which are singletons. Sequencing was performed on peripheral blood, taken 28 days after the second AZD1222 dose. The source is an adult who received the AZD1222 COVID-19 vaccine.

This clone was seen only a few times. The chain has TRBV5-1 and TRBJ2-5; a possible D gene is TRBD1 (6 bases). The V end lost 0 bases, the J end lost 1 base, and 7 bases lay between the germline ends. The CDR3 runs to 14 residues. The germline CDR1 and CDR2 sequences are SGHRS and YFSETQ. The CDR3 loop reads CASSLVGAQETQYF. The CDR3, as DNA: TGCGCCAGCAGCTTGGTGGGGGCCCAAGAGACCCAGTACTTC. The whole variable domain, filled in from reference TRBV5-1 and TRBJ2-5, reads KAGVTQTPRYLIKTRGQQVTLSCSPISGHRSVSWYQQTPGQGLQFLFEYFSETQRNKGNFPGRFSGRQFSNSRSEMNVSTLELGDSALYLCASSLVGAQETQYFGPGTRLLVL.

The rearrangement joins TRBV12-1 to TRBJ2-7. TRBV12-1 represents a pseudogene. This CDR3 is built from 11 residues. This chain's CDR3 is CGWVNSYEQYF. In nucleotides, the CDR3 is TGTGGCTGGGTTAACTCCTACGAGCAGTACTTC.

The chain combines TRBV14 with TRBJ1-4; TRBD1 might be the D (5 bases). This CDR3 is 16 amino acids long. Trimming removed 0 bases from V and 0 bases from J, with 8 bases in between. Germline CDR1 is SGHDN and CDR2 is FVKESK. The CDR3 nucleotides are TGTGCCAGCAGCCAAGAAGGGGCTGCAACTAATGAAAAACTGTTTTTT. Residues: CASSQEGAATNEKLFF.

V usage is TRBV13 and J usage is TRBJ2-7, with D perhaps given as TRBD1 or TRBD2 (5 bases each). V lost 4 bases and J lost 4, with 11 bases in between. Per the germline V gene, CDR1 is PRHDT and CDR2 is FYEKMQ (reference sequence). This CDR3 contains 13 residues. The DNA for the CDR3 is TGTGCCAGCAGCTACGGGGCTGAATACGAGCAGTACTTC. It translates to CASSYGAEYEQYF.

The chain is built from TRBV10-3 and TRBJ1-3; TRBD1 matches at 7 bases. Unmatched junction bases numbered 12, after V lost 10 bases and J lost 0 bases. Per the germline V gene, CDR1 is ENHRY and CDR2 is SYGVKD. The CDR3 spans 16 residues. The CDR3 sequence is CATQGTASFSGNTIYF. The CDR3, as DNA: TGTGCCACTCAGGGGACAGCCTCCTTCTCTGGAAACACCATATATTTT.

The chain has TRBV5-4 and TRBJ1-4; 9 bases are shared with TRBD1. Trimming at V came to 2 bases and at J to 8 bases, leaving 4 bases not matched to a gene. Germline V gene data show CDR1 as SGHNT and CDR2 as YYREEE (reference sequence). This CDR3 comprises 14 residues. The CDR3 coding sequence is TGTGCCAGCAGCTTTGGGACAGGGAGCGAAAAACTGTTTTTT. This codes for CASSFGTGSEKLFF.

This chain links TRBV4-2 with TRBJ2-2; 7 bases align to TRBD2. With 4 bases clipped from V and 5 bases from J, the junction kept 4 bases outside the gene matches. CDR1 is LGHNA and CDR2 is YNFKEQ in the germline V gene. The CDR3 is 14 residues long. For the CDR3, the DNA is TGTGCCAGCAGCCCGACTAGCAGTACCGGGGAGCTGTTTTTT. Its translation: CASSPTSSTGELFF.

The chain couples TRBV2 to TRBJ1-4; a possible D gene is TRBD1 (5 bases). The V gene's germline CDR1 is SNHLY and CDR2 FYNNEI. The V end lost 4 bases, the J end lost 7 bases, and 16 bases lay between the germline ends. The CDR3 is 15 amino acids. The CDR3 is CASSANRPNIEKLFF. CDR3 in DNA: TGTGCCAGCAGTGCCAACAGGCCGAATATTGAAAAACTGTTTTTT.

This rearrangement joins TRBV27 to TRBJ1-6; D is unresolved. The CDR3 covers 13 residues. Germline CDR1 reads MNHEY; CDR2 reads SMNVEV (reference sequence). V dropped 4 bases and J dropped 5 bases, with 6 bases sitting between them. Written as DNA, the CDR3 is TGTGCCAGCAGTTCCCTACATAATTCACCCCTCCACTTT. This encodes CASSSLHNSPLHF.